This is a list of T cell receptor beta chains from one sample in a study of cytomegalovirus exposure and HLA in healthy donors. Sequencing was performed with immunoSEQ multiplex PCR; in TCRdb, only in-frame clones are kept and a portion is missing. The table lists about 62,000 clones, roughly 78% of them singletons, with about 8.8% in the top ten. The source material was PBMCs. All receptors come from a man aged 40-49 years in good health and CMV-seronegative. Each CDR3 is given with its conserved first and last residue. D genes are given only for firm matches. The size of a clone is reported for some rows only, either as once, few or many, or as a class for expanded clones.

clone size	V gene	J gene	D gene	CDR3 DNA	CDR3 protein
few	TRBV5-6	TRBJ1-4	TRBD1	TGTGCCAGCAGCTTGGAGTCTCCAGGGGGCCTTGAAAAACTGTTTTTT	CASSLESPGGLEKLFF
-	TRBV18	TRBJ2-5	TRBD2	TGTGCCAGCTCACCTACTAGCGGGGGCGGTGAGACCCAGTACTTC	CASSPTSGGGETQYF
-	TRBV5-1	TRBJ2-1	-	TGCGCCAGCAGCCCGGTCGGGGTTTCCTACAATGAGCAGTTCTTC	CASSPVGVSYNEQFF
-	TRBV11-2	TRBJ2-7	-	TGTGCCAGCAGCTCCTATCTCCTAGCCGAGCAGTACTTC	CASSSYLLAEQYF
-	TRBV29-1	TRBJ2-5	TRBD2	TGCAGCGTTGAACGGCGGGAGGGTTTACAGACCCAGTACTTC	CSVERREGLQTQYF
-	TRBV6-4	TRBJ2-7	TRBD1	TGTGCCAGCAACCCCCGGGACAGGGACGAGCAGTACTTC	CASNPRDRDEQYF
-	TRBV2	TRBJ2-7	-	TGTGCCAGCAGCAGATGGGAGGCCTACGAGCAGTACTTC	CASSRWEAYEQYF
-	TRBV5-4	TRBJ2-7	-	TGTGCCAGCAGCTTGGATGTTACCTACGAGCAGTACTTC	CASSLDVTYEQYF
-	TRBV5-1	TRBJ2-1	TRBD1	TGCGCCAGCGGGACAGGGGATGGGAATGAGCAGTTCTTC	CASGTGDGNEQFF
-	TRBV5-1	TRBJ2-6	TRBD1	TGCGCCAGCAGCTTACAGGGGACAGCCAGCTCTGGGGCCAACGTCCTGACTTTC	CASSLQGTASSGANVLTF
medium-sized	TRBV5-1	TRBJ1-5	-	TGCGCCAGCAGCTTAGCGGGACACGGCCTGACCAACGCACGTAGGCCCCCTTTTGGTCAGCCCCAGCATTTT	CASSLAGHGLTNARRPPFGQPQHF
-	TRBV11-2	TRBJ2-1	-	TGTGCCAGCGGTCGACTAGGAATCTCCTACAATGAGCAGTTCTTC	CASGRLGISYNEQFF
-	TRBV7-9	TRBJ2-7	TRBD2	TGTGCCAGCAGCCATCCCGTAGGGAATGGGACTAGCGGGGGCTACGAGCAGTACTTC	CASSHPVGNGTSGGYEQYF
-	TRBV28	TRBJ2-7	-	TGTGCCAGCAGTCTCTATTCCTACGAGCAGTACTTC	CASSLYSYEQYF
-	TRBV19	TRBJ2-5	TRBD1	TGTGCCAGTAGTACAGGACAACAGGGGTGGGAGACCCAGTACTTC	CASSTGQQGWETQYF
few	TRBV4-1	TRBJ1-6	TRBD1	TGCGCCAGCAGCGAGGGACAGGGGGAATCACCCCTCCACTTT	CASSEGQGESPLHF
-	TRBV10-3	TRBJ2-7	TRBD2	TGTGCCATCAGTGAGTCGCCTAGCGGGAGGTACGAGCAGTACTTC	CAISESPSGRYEQYF
-	TRBV2	TRBJ2-2	TRBD1	TGTGCCAGTAGTCCCGGGACAGTGCTCACCGGGGAGCTGTTTTTT	CASSPGTVLTGELFF
few	TRBV6-6	TRBJ2-7	TRBD2	TGTGCCAGCAGTTACTCACCGGGGGGGCCCTACGAGCAGTACTTC	CASSYSPGGPYEQYF
-	TRBV27	TRBJ1-4	-	TGTGCCAGCAGTTGGGGAGGGGCTGCAACTAATGAAAAACTGTTTTTT	CASSWGGAATNEKLFF